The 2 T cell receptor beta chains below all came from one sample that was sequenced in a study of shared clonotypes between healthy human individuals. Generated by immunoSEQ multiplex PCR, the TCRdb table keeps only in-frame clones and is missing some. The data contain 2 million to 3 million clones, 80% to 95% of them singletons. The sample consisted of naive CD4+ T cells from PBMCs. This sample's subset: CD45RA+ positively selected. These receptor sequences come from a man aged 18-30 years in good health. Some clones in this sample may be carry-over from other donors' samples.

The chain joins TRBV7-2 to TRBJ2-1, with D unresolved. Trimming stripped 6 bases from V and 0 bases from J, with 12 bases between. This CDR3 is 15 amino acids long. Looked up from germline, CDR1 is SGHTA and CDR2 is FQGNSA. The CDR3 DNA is TGTGCCAGCAGTTTTTCTATCGCCTCCTACAATGAGCAGTTCTTC. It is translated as CASSFSIASYNEQFF.

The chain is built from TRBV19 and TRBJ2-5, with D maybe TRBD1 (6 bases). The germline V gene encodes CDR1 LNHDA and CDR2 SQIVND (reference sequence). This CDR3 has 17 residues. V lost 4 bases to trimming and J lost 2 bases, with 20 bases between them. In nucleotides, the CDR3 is TGTGCCAGTAGTAGAGCCAGAAACAGGGCCAGGCAAGAGACCCAGTACTTC. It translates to CASSRARNRARQETQYF.